This T cell receptor (beta chain) was recovered during a study of cytomegalovirus exposure and HLA in healthy donors. Findings and caveats of the study: Serostatus for CMV was the only available immune exposure information.

The PCR ran on 60 Vbeta and 13 Jbeta primers. The protocol was immunoSEQ multiplex PCR, while the TCRdb copy is restricted to in-frame clones and leaves out a portion. This table has around 190,000 clones, about 80% appearing once. The CDR3 extends over 15 amino acids. Germline CDR1 is SGHNT and CDR2 is YYREEE (reference sequence). Deletions cut 4 bases from V and 1 base from J, with 14 bases between. Note on this clone: Its specificity is not known.

The sample comprised PBMCs. V and J are TRBV5-4 and TRBJ1-1; tentatively, D is TRBD1 (5 bases). This clonotype originated in a woman aged 25 to 45 in good health and CMV-seropositive. DNA for the CDR3: TGTGCCAGCAGCCCGGGCAGGGCAGGGAACACTGAAGCTTTCTTT. It encodes CASSPGRAGNTEAFF.